Each of the 2 T cell receptor beta chains below was sequenced from the same sample in a study of Ad26.COV2.S vaccination and SARS-CoV-2 variants. Assay: immunoSEQ multiplex PCR; the TCRdb copy retains only in-frame clones and omits some. The table has 430,000 or so clones, 80% to 95% seen once. Treatment meaning: around 19 received Ad26.COV2.S at low or high dose, single or two shots; 5 received placebo; per-sample allocation not given. It was on day 63 after the first vaccine or placebo injection that samples were taken. The source was peripheral blood, collected in a trial of Ad26.COV2.S vaccine versus placebo. These receptors were obtained from a person aged 18-60 years who received the Ad26.COV2.S COVID-19 vaccine or a placebo.

J is TRBJ2-1 and V is TRBV7-2, with 12 bases lining up with TRBD1. The V and J ends lost 5 bases and 8 bases, in that order; junction bases with no gene match: 4. Germline V gene sequence: CDR1 SGHTA, CDR2 FQGNSA. The CDR3 has 14 amino acids. The chain's CDR3 is CASSRDRGQHEQFF. As DNA, the CDR3 is TGTGCCAGCAGCCGGGACAGGGGGCAGCATGAGCAGTTCTTC.

This clone has only one observation. The V gene is TRBV18, the J gene TRBJ1-1; TRBD1 aligns across 8 bases. CDR1 is KGHSH, CDR2 LQKENI, per germline. The CDR3 has 15 residues. V shed 3 bases and J 0 bases; nucleotides not matched to a gene: 3. In DNA, the CDR3 is TGTGCCAGCTCACCGAGGGACAGGTTGAACACTGAAGCTTTCTTT. Its protein is CASSPRDRLNTEAFF.